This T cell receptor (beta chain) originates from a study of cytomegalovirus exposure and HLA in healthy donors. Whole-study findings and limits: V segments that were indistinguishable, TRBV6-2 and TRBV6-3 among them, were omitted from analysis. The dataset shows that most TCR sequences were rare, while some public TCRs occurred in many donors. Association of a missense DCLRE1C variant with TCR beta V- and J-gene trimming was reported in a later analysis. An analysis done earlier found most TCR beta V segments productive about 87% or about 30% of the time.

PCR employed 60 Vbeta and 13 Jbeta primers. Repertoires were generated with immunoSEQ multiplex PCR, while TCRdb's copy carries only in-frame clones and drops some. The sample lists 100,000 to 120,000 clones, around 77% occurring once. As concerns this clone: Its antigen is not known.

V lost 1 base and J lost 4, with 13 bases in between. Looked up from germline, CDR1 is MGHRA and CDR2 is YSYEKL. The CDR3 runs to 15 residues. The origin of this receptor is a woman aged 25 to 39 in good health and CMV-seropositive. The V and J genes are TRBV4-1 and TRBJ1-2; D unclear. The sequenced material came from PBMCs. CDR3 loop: CASSQVLGGSYGYTF. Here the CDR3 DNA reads TGCGCCAGCAGCCAAGTACTCGGAGGCTCCTATGGCTACACCTTC.